These 16 T cell receptor beta chains share one sample of origin, sequenced in a study of human T cells and chemical hapten exposure. As for time point: patch test 1, 2 weeks after DPC sensitization. Documented treatment: therapeutic diphenylcyclopropenone sensitization with weekly scalp DPC. TCRdb analysed the RACE reads with MiXCR anew, one entry per CDR3 protein. There are some 380,000 distinct CDR3 sequences in the sample; more than 4.5% occur only once, and about 2.2% lies in the top ten. The sequencing here drew on whole blood, taken in connection with sensitization to the hapten diphenylcyclopropenone (DPC). The receptors come from a woman in her fifties or sixties with alopecia areata. Some clones in this sample may be carry-over from other donors' samples.

Turning to this clonotype: This may stem from a read error, because a much larger clone lies one nucleotide away. The CDR3 ends on some other residue instead of the conserved phenylalanine or tryptophan, so this is likely a read error. The rearrangement uses TRBV30 and TRBJ1-1; D is unresolved. Germline CDR1 GTSNPN, CDR2 SVGIG (reference sequence). Trimming pared 5 bases from V and 1 base from J, leaving 5 bases between. This CDR3 contains 11 residues. CDR3 loop: CAWERNTEAFI. In DNA form, the CDR3 reads TGTGCCTGGGAACGGAACACTGAAGCTTTCATT.

This clonotype showed up many times. The rearrangement uses TRBV12-3 or TRBV12-4 and TRBJ2-3, with TRBD2 as a possible D gene (6 bases). V was trimmed by 5 bases and J by 2 bases, leaving 17 bases between them. The CDR3 runs to 16 residues. The CDR3 DNA reads TGTGCCAGCAGTCCGGGGGTGAGCGCCCCCACAGATACGCAGTATTTT. It encodes CASSPGVSAPTDTQYF.

This clonotype has a count of ten or more. The genes are TRBV7-6 and TRBJ1-5, with 9 bases aligning to TRBD1. The ends lost 3 bases at V and 0 bases at J; junction bases unmatched: 3. CDR3 length: 16 residues. Germline V gene lookup returns CDR1 SGHVS and CDR2 FNYEAQ. CDR3 in DNA: TGTGCCAGCAGCTTGACAGGGGGGTATAGCAATCAGCCCCAGCATTTT. Amino acids: CASSLTGGYSNQPQHF.

This clonotype was counted ten times or more. V usage is TRBV7-2 and J usage is TRBJ2-1; either TRBD1 or TRBD2 may fit D (5 bases each). The CDR3 runs to 13 residues. The germline V gene encodes CDR1 SGHTA and CDR2 FQGNSA. The V and J ends lost 5 bases and 8 bases respectively, with 13 bases between them. The chain's CDR3 is CASSRQLGDEQFF. In DNA, the CDR3 is TGTGCCAGCAGCCGACAATTGGGGGATGAGCAGTTCTTC.

The table lists this clonotype with a few counts. The chain recombines TRBV4-1 with TRBJ2-6; D gene uncertain. The CDR3 covers 17 residues. V dropped 4 bases and J dropped 0 bases, with 13 bases sitting between them. Germline V gives CDR1 MGHRA, CDR2 YSYEKL. This CDR3 reads CASSPRQAGSGANVLTF. CDR3 sequence (DNA): TGCGCCAGCAGCCCGAGGCAGGCAGGCTCTGGGGCCAACGTCCTGACTTTC.

Many counts were recorded for this clonotype. The V and J genes are TRBV7-9 and TRBJ1-5; no firm D call. V lost 3 bases, J lost 6 bases, and 6 bases lay in between. Germline V gene data show CDR1 as SEHNR and CDR2 as FQNEAQ (reference sequence). This CDR3 contains 12 residues. The DNA of the CDR3 is TGTGCCAGCAGCTTTAACGGTCAGCCCCAGCATTTT. Translating it yields CASSFNGQPQHF.

A few counts support this clonotype. The genes are TRBV7-9 and TRBJ2-5; 8 nucleotides agree with TRBD2. The ends lost 0 bases at V and 4 bases at J; junction bases unmatched: 7. This CDR3 has 16 amino acids. Germline assignment: CDR1 SEHNR and CDR2 FQNEAQ (reference sequence). CDR3 coding DNA: TGTGCCAGCAGCTTAGCGCTGGGCGGGAGGCTAGAGACCCAGTACTTC. Translation: CASSLALGGRLETQYF.

This clonotype was seen ten or more times. V is TRBV27 and J is TRBJ2-1, with 13 bases matching TRBD2. Germline CDR1 MNHEY, CDR2 SMNVEV (reference sequence). This CDR3 has 15 residues. The J segment lost 10 bases and the V segment lost 5 bases, leaving 8 bases of the junction unmatched. CDR3 nucleotides: TGTGCCAGCAGTCTGGGACTAGCGGGACCGGGGGAGCAGTTCTTC. This codes for CASSLGLAGPGEQFF.

This clonotype was recorded a few times. CDR3 sequence: CASSYHRGANTGELFF. The CDR3 region has the DNA TGTGCCAGCAGTTACCACCGGGGCGCGAACACCGGGGAGCTGTTTTTT. The chain recombines TRBV6-2 or TRBV6-3 with TRBJ2-2; D is tentatively TRBD1 or TRBD2 (5 bases each). This CDR3 has 16 amino acids. Per germline, CDR1 MNHEY and CDR2 SVGEGT. V lost 2 bases, J lost 0 bases, and 10 bases lay in between.

The V gene is TRBV28, the J gene TRBJ2-3; 9 bases line up with TRBD2. The CDR3 covers 15 residues. Per the germline V gene, CDR1 is MDHEN and CDR2 is SYDVKM. The ends lost 3 bases at V and 4 bases at J; junction bases unmatched: 5. The CDR3 nucleotides read TGTGCCAGCAGTTTCCCAGCGGGGGGAGCAGATACGCAGTATTTT. It is translated as CASSFPAGGADTQYF.

At least ten counts were recorded for this clonotype. The chain employs TRBV11-2 and TRBJ2-4; TRBD1 matches at 8 bases. J lost 4 bases, V lost 5 bases, and 16 bases had no gene match. The CDR3 loop spans 18 amino acids. Germline CDR1 is SGHAT and CDR2 is FQNNGV. As DNA, the CDR3 is TGTGCCAGCAGCACCGGGACTCCTCGACAGGGGATGAAAAACATTCAGTACTTC. It yields the protein CASSTGTPRQGMKNIQYF.

V usage is TRBV6-2 or TRBV6-3 and J usage is TRBJ2-7; D gene unclear. Per the germline V gene, CDR1 is MNHEY and CDR2 is SVGEGT. The CDR3 runs to 13 residues. The V end was cut by 3 bases, the J end by 4 bases, with 10 bases between. CDR3 region: CASSYPHRYEQYF. The CDR3 DNA sequence: TGTGCCAGCAGTTATCCGCACAGATACGAGCAGTACTTC.

This clonotype was observed at least ten times. The chain links TRBV9 to TRBJ2-7, with 8 positions matching TRBD1. V gave up 4 bases and J gave up 1 base; unmatched junction bases: 7. The germline CDR1 and CDR2 sequences are SGDLS and YYNGEE. The CDR3 has 15 residues. CDR3 region: CASSPGTGVSYEQYF. The DNA of the CDR3 is TGTGCCAGCAGCCCGGGGACAGGAGTGTCCTACGAGCAGTACTTC.

The rearrangement links TRBV12-3 or TRBV12-4 to TRBJ1-2; 12 bases fit TRBD1. Losses at the gene ends were 5 bases for V and 8 bases for J; bases not matched to a gene: 9. The CDR3 length is 15 residues. The CDR3 DNA sequence: TGTGCCAGCAGTGATGCCGGGACAGGGGGCTGGGGCTACACCTTC. It encodes CASSDAGTGGWGYTF.

This clonotype has a handful of counts. This chain connects TRBV12-3 or TRBV12-4 to TRBJ1-1, with D perhaps matching TRBD1 (5 bases). Between the trimmed V and J ends, which lost 5 bases and 5 bases, there was a span of 12 bases. This CDR3 is 13 amino acids long. This CDR3 is CASSALGATEAFF. For the CDR3, the DNA is TGTGCCAGCAGTGCTTTAGGGGCTACTGAAGCTTTCTTT.

This clonotype came up many times. This rearrangement joins TRBV7-2 to TRBJ2-6; 8 nucleotides align to TRBD1. Unmatched junction bases numbered 14, after V lost 5 bases and J lost 5 bases. CDR1 and CDR2 (germline): SGHTA, FQGNSA. The CDR3 runs 18 residues. For the CDR3, the DNA is TGTGCCAGCAGCCGTCAGGACAGGGAGTTGGTAAGGGCCAACGTCCTGACTTTC. This gives the protein CASSRQDRELVRANVLTF. Variable domain in full (rest from reference TRBV7-2 and TRBJ2-6): GAGVSQSPSNKVTEKGKDVELRCDPISGHTALYWYRQSLGQGLEFLIYFQGNSAPDKSGLPSDRFSAERTGGSVSTLTIQRTQQEDSAVYLCASSRQDRELVRANVLTFGAGSRLTVL.